This T cell receptor (beta chain) was recorded in a study of beta chain features in type 1 diabetes. The CDR3 is 14 amino acids. CDR1 is GTSNPN and CDR2 is SVGIG in the germline V gene (reference sequence). V gave up 4 bases and J gave up 0 bases, with 13 bases separating them. All of the isolated RNA was reverse transcribed, so expressed TCRB transcripts were sequenced. This table comes from immunoSEQ multiplex PCR, and its TCRdb copy is limited to in-frame clones, with some not included. The top ten clones hold approximately 0.038% of a sample with about 410,000 clones, roughly 14% of them seen once. This clone has ten or more counts.

V is TRBV30 and J is TRBJ2-7; perhaps TRBD1 as D (6 bases). The clonotype comes from a young man in good health. Sequenced material: naive CD4+ T cells from blood. The CDR3 DNA reads as TGTGCCTGGAAGTGGGGGCCTAACTCCTACGAGCAGTACGTC. It is translated as CAWKWGPNSYEQYV.